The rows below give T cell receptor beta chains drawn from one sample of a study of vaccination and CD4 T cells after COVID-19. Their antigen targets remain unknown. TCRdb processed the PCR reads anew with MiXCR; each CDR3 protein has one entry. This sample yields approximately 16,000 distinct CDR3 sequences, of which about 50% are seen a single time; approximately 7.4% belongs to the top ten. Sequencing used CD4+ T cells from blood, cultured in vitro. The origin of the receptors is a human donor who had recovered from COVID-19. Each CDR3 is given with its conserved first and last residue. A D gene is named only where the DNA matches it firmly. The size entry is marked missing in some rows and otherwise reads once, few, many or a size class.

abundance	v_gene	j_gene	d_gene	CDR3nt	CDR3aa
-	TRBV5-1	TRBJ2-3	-	TGCGCCAGCAGCTTGGAGGGCTTTTTAGATACGCAGTATTTT	CASSLEGFLDTQYF
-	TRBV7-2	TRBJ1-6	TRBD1	TGTGCCAGCAGCTTATGGACAGGCTCTAATTCACCCCTCCACTTT	CASSLWTGSNSPLHF
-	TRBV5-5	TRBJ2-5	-	TGTGCCAGCAGCTTATTCCCCCCTCCGAGGGAGACCCAGTACTTC	CASSLFPPPRETQYF
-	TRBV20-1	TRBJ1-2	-	TGCAGTGCTCAACGACACTCAGGGGCCCCCGGCTACACCTTC	CSAQRHSGAPGYTF
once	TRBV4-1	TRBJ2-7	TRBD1	TGCGCCAGCAGCGGAAGGGGACAGGCAAGCTCCTACGAGCAGTACTTC	CASSGRGQASSYEQYF
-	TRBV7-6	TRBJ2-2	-	TGTGCCAGCAGCTTAAGGGGGACCAACACCGGGGAGCTGTTTTTT	CASSLRGTNTGELFF
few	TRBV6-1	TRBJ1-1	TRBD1	TGTGCCAGCATACGAGGGACAGAGAACACTGAAGCTTTCTTT	CASIRGTENTEAFF
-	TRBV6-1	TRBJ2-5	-	TGTGCCAGCAACTCATATTCCGGGCAAGAGACCCAGTACTTC	CASNSYSGQETQYF
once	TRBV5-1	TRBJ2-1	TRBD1	TGCGCCAGCAGCTTGTCGGGACAGAGCTCCTACAATGAGCAGTTCTTC	CASSLSGQSSYNEQFF
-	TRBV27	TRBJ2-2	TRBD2	TGTGCCAGCAGTTCTCTAGCGGGAGGGCTAACCGGGGAGCTGTTTTTT	CASSSLAGGLTGELFF
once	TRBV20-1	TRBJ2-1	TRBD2	TGCAGTGCTAGTAAGTGGGACTACACCAACTCCTACAATGAGCAGTTCTTC	CSASKWDYTNSYNEQFF
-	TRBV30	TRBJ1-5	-	TGTGCCTGGAGTGCTGGACTGAGCAATCAGCCCCAGCATTTT	CAWSAGLSNQPQHF
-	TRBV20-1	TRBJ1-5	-	TGCAGTGCTAGAGACAGAGTCACTGGCAATCAGCCCCAGCATTTT	CSARDRVTGNQPQHF
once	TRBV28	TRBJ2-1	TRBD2	TGTGCCAGCAGTTTGGGGACTAGCGTTAATGAGCAGTTCTTC	CASSLGTSVNEQFF
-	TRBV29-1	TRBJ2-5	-	TGCAGCGTTGATGCGGAGGAGGAGACCCAGTACTTC	CSVDAEEETQYF
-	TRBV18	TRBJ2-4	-	TGTGCCAGCTCACCACGGGCCGCTGTACTAGCCAAAAACATTCAGTACTTC	CASSPRAAVLAKNIQYF
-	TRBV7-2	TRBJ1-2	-	TGTGCCAGCAGCTTAGGAATCTACACAGACTATGGCTACACCTTC	CASSLGIYTDYGYTF
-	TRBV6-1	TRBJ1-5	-	TGTGCCAGCAGTCACCCCACGTGGGAGCCCAATCAGCCCCAGCATTTT	CASSHPTWEPNQPQHF
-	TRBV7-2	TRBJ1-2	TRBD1	TGTGCCAGCAGCCCCGCCATGGACAGGGACTATGGCTACACCTTC	CASSPAMDRDYGYTF
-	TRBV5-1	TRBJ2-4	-	TGCGCCAGCAGCCCAGGGACGGGTAAAAACATTCAGTACTTC	CASSPGTGKNIQYF
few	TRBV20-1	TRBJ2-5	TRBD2	TGCAGTGCTACCAAGGCTAGCGGCCAAGAGACCCAGTACTTC	CSATKASGQETQYF
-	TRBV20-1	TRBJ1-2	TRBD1	TGCAGTGCTAGACGAACAGGGGGAGAGGGCTACACCTTC	CSARRTGGEGYTF
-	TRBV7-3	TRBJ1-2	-	TGTGCCAGCAGCTTAACAGAAACAGGCGGTGGCTACACCTTC	CASSLTETGGGYTF
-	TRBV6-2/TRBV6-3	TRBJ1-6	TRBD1	TGTGCCAGCAGACCGACAGGGGGCCGAAATTCACCCCTCCACTTT	CASRPTGGRNSPLHF
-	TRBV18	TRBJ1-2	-	TGTGCCAGCTCAGACAGAGCCTATGGCTACACCTTC	CASSDRAYGYTF
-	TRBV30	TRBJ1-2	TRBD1	TGTGCCTGGAGTGCCGGACAGGGAGGCTATGGCTACACCTTC	CAWSAGQGGYGYTF
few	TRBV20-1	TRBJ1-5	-	TGCAGGCGCCCCGACTCCGGGATCAGCAATCAGCCCCAGCATTTT	CRRPDSGISNQPQHF
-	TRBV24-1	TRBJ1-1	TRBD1	TGTGCCACCAGTGATGGTACCGGGACAGGGGGCGCCTACGCTGAAGCTTTCTTT	CATSDGTGTGGAYAEAFF
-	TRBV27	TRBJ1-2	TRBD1	TGTGCCAGCAGTTTGGGACAGGGAGGCGGCTACACCTTC	CASSLGQGGGYTF
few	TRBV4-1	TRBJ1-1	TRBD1	TGCGCCAGCAGCCACCGACAGGGGCACACTGAAGCTTTCTTT	CASSHRQGHTEAFF
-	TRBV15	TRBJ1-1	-	TGTGCCACCAGCAGTCAGGGAAACACTGAAGCTTTCTTT	CATSSQGNTEAFF
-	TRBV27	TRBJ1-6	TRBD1	TGTGCCAGCAGTCCCTGGGCAGGGGGGCCGAGCTCCTATAATTCACCCCTCCACTTT	CASSPWAGGPSSYNSPLHF
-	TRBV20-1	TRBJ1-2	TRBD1	TGCAGTGCTAGAGGGGACAGGCAATGGAACTATGGCTACACCTTC	CSARGDRQWNYGYTF